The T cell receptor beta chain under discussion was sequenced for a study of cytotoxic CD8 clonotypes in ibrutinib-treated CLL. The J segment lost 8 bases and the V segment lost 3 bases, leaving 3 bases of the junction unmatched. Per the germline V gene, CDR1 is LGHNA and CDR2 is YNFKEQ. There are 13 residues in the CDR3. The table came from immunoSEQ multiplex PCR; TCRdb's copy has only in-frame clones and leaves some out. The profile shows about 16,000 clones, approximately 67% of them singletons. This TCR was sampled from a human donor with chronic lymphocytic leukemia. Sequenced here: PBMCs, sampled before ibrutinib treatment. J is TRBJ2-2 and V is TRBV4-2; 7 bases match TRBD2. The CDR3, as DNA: TGTGCCAGCAGCCAGGGAGGGCAGGGGGAGCTGTTTTTT. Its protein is CASSQGGQGELFF.